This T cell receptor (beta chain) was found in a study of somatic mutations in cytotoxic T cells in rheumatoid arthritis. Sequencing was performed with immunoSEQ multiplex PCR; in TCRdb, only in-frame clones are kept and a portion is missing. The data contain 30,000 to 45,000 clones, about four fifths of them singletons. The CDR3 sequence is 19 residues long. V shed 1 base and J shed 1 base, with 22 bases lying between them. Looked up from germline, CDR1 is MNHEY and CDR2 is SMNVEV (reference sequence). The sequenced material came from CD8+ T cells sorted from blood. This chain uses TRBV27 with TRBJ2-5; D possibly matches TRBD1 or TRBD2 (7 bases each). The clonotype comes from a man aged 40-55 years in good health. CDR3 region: CASSLFSGGGRPLQETQYF. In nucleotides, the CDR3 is TGTGCCAGCAGTTTATTCTCAGGGGGGGGCCGACCTCTCCAAGAGACCCAGTACTTC.